A single sample is the source of the 31 T cell receptor beta chains below, sequenced in a study of T cell repertoires in cytomegalovirus infection. Via MiXCR, TCRdb re-called the reads, giving one row per CDR3 protein. This table holds a few hundred thousand distinct CDR3 sequences, more than 25% found once. The sequencing input was PBMCs. The receptor source for this set is a human donor in good health (CMV status not recorded). Some clones in this sample may be carry-over from other donors' samples.

The chain combines TRBV3-1 with TRBJ2-1; 15 nucleotides match TRBD2. This CDR3 is 13 amino acids long. V lost 10 bases to trimming and J lost 7 bases; unmatched junction nucleotides: 2. The germline V gene encodes CDR1 LGHDT and CDR2 YNNKEL (reference sequence). The CDR3 reads CATGTSGRNEQFF. CDR3 sequence (DNA): TGTGCCACCGGGACTAGCGGGAGGAATGAGCAGTTCTTC.

The V call is TRBV12-3 or TRBV12-4, the J call TRBJ1-2; the match to TRBD1 covers 7 bases. With 3 bases clipped from V and 5 bases from J, the junction kept 6 bases outside the gene matches. CDR3 length: 14 amino acids. The CDR3 loop is CASSFRGQLYGYTF. CDR3 DNA: TGTGCCAGCAGTTTTCGGGGACAGCTTTATGGCTACACCTTC.

This clonotype was seen only once. The V and J genes are TRBV7-2 and TRBJ1-2; weak D call: TRBD1 (6 bases). This CDR3 contains 15 residues. Germline CDR1 SGHTA, CDR2 FQGNSA. Trimming took 3 bases from V and 3 from J, leaving 14 bases between them. The DNA for the CDR3 is TGTGCCAGCAGCTTCTACAGGGCGGGTGACTATGGCTACACCTTC. As protein: CASSFYRAGDYGYTF. The full variable domain, its missing parts supplied by reference TRBV7-2 and TRBJ1-2, is GAGVSQSPSNKVTEKGKDVELRCDPISGHTALYWYRQSLGQGLEFLIYFQGNSAPDKSGLPSDRFSAERTGGSVSTLTIQRTQQEDSAVYLCASSFYRAGDYGYTFGSGTRLTVV.

This rearrangement joins TRBV19 to TRBJ2-2, with D hard to call. This CDR3 is built from 14 residues. V lost 6 bases to trimming and J lost 6 bases, with 14 bases between them. Looked up from germline, CDR1 is LNHDA and CDR2 is SQIVND (reference sequence). As DNA, the CDR3 is TGTGCCAGTAGCCCGACCCGAAGGGCCGGGGAGCTGTTTTTT. Amino acid sequence: CASSPTRRAGELFF.

There are many counts of this clonotype. V usage is TRBV7-2 and J usage is TRBJ2-7, with D possibly TRBD2 on 5 matching bases. V lost 1 base to trimming and J lost 3 bases, with 13 bases between them. The CDR3 length is 15 residues. CDR1 SGHTA and CDR2 FQGNSA come from the germline V gene. As DNA, the CDR3 is TGTGCCAGCAGCTTAGATATAGGACTCATCTACGAGCAGTACTTC. Its translation is CASSLDIGLIYEQYF.

The table lists this clonotype with a few counts. V is TRBV19 and J is TRBJ1-5; D gene uncertain. Germline CDR1 LNHDA, CDR2 SQIVND (reference sequence). V was clipped by 6 bases and J by 1 base, with 16 bases between them. The CDR3 is 16 residues long. DNA for the CDR3: TGTGCCAGTAGGGACCCCTGGAGGGCAAGCAATCAGCCCCAGCATTTT. Its protein product is CASRDPWRASNQPQHF.

The genes are TRBV6-5 and TRBJ1-1; TRBD1 aligns across 8 bases. Germline V CDR1 and CDR2: MNHEY, SVGAGI. Trimming at V came to 5 bases and at J to 1 base, leaving 12 bases not matched to a gene. The length of the CDR3 is 17 residues. The CDR3 protein is CASSPTGGTRRNTEAFF. The CDR3 DNA is TGTGCCAGCAGTCCCACAGGGGGAACGAGAAGGAACACTGAAGCTTTCTTT.

The gene calls are TRBV12-5 and TRBJ2-4, with D unresolved. Deletions cut 6 bases from V and 5 bases from J, with 5 bases between. Germline V CDR1 and CDR2: LGHNT, FRNRAP. This CDR3 has 11 residues. CDR3 sequence reads: CASGEENIQYF. CDR3 nucleotides: TGTGCTAGTGGCGAGGAAAACATTCAGTACTTC.

This clonotype was seen more than once but under ten times. This chain connects TRBV12-3 or TRBV12-4 to TRBJ2-4, with D unclear. This CDR3 has 12 residues. Trimming shortened V by 3 bases and J by 5 bases, and 5 bases separated the two germline ends. The CDR3 nucleotides read TGTGCCAGCAGTTTCAGTCAAAACATTCAGTACTTC. Translated, it gives CASSFSQNIQYF.

This chain joins TRBV6-5 and TRBJ1-1; a weak D match, TRBD1 (5 bases). V was trimmed by 6 bases and J by 0 bases, leaving 17 bases between them. CDR1 is MNHEY, CDR2 SVGAGI, per germline. The CDR3 totals 16 residues. The CDR3 protein is CASRSPRDGMNTEAFF. The CDR3 DNA reads as TGTGCCAGCAGATCCCCGAGGGACGGCATGAACACTGAAGCTTTCTTT.

This clonotype was recorded a few times. This chain connects TRBV6-6 to TRBJ1-5; D is perhaps TRBD1 (6 bases). The CDR3 loop spans 17 amino acids. V was cut by 2 bases and J by 4 bases, with 18 bases left in between. CDR1 and CDR2 from the germline V gene are MNHNY and SVGAGI (reference sequence). The chain's CDR3 is CASSYIGGGTSNQPQHF. The CDR3 nucleotides are TGTGCCAGCAGTTACATCGGGGGCGGGACCTCTAATCAGCCCCAGCATTTT.

This chain uses TRBV20-1 with TRBJ2-1; the D gene is possibly TRBD2 (6 bases). V was clipped by 3 bases and J by 9 bases, with 21 bases between them. CDR3 size: 15 residues. CDR1 is DFQATT and CDR2 is SNEGSKA in the germline V gene (reference sequence). The CDR3 protein is CSASVHRDFFAEQFF. The CDR3 DNA sequence: TGCAGTGCTAGCGTTCACCGGGACTTTTTCGCTGAGCAGTTCTTC.

The CDR3 region is CASGTGANTGELFF. CDR3 DNA: TGTGCCAGTGGTACAGGGGCGAACACCGGGGAGCTGTTTTTT. V is TRBV19 and J is TRBJ2-2; 7 nucleotides align to TRBD1. Trimming removed 8 bases from V and 0 bases from J; junction bases left unmatched: 3. There are 14 residues in the CDR3. Germline-derived CDR1 and CDR2 are LNHDA and SQIVND (reference sequence). The whole variable domain, filled in from reference TRBV19 and TRBJ2-2, reads DGGITQSPKYLFRKEGQNVTLSCEQNLNHDAMYWYRQDPGQGLRLIYYSQIVNDFQKGDIAEGYSVSREKKESFPLTVTSAQKNPTAFYLCASGTGANTGELFFGEGSRLTVL.

The chain uses TRBV15 and TRBJ1-1, with D possibly matching TRBD1 (5 bases). The CDR3 is 12 residues long. Germline V CDR1 and CDR2: LNHNV, YYDKDF (reference sequence). Trimming took 4 bases from V and 7 from J, leaving 10 bases between them. CDR3 region: CATSTIQGEAFF. CDR3 nucleotides: TGTGCCACCAGCACGATCCAGGGTGAAGCTTTCTTT.

This clonotype was seen only a few times. This rearrangement joins TRBV7-8 to TRBJ1-3; D perhaps matches TRBD1 (5 bases). V shed 2 bases and J shed 8 bases, with 7 bases lying between them. The germline gives CDR1 SGHVS, CDR2 FQNEAQ. This CDR3 is 12 amino acids long. The CDR3, as DNA: TGTGCCAGCAGCTTAATGGGGGACACCATATATTTT. This encodes CASSLMGDTIYF.

The rearrangement links TRBV7-9 to TRBJ2-1; no definite D call. The V gene lost 6 bases and the J gene lost 0 bases, with 9 bases spanning the gap. This CDR3 spans 14 amino acids. CDR1 and CDR2 (germline): SEHNR, FQNEAQ (reference sequence). CDR3 in amino acids: CASRQYSSYNEQFF. The CDR3, as DNA: TGTGCCAGCAGGCAGTATAGCTCCTACAATGAGCAGTTCTTC.

This clonotype was seen repeatedly, ten times or more. The J gene is TRBJ2-3, the V gene TRBV7-2, with no clear D. Trimming stripped 4 bases from V and 3 bases from J, with 8 bases between. The CDR3 extends over 13 amino acids. Per germline, CDR1 SGHTA and CDR2 FQGNSA. The CDR3 sequence: CASSSSRTDTQYF. DNA of the CDR3: TGTGCCAGCAGCTCGAGTCGGACAGATACGCAGTATTTT.

In this sample, this clonotype turned up a few times. V and J are TRBV20-1 and TRBJ2-1; D is undetermined. The CDR3 is made up of 10 amino acids. Germline CDR1 and CDR2: DFQATT and SNEGSKA (reference sequence). V was shortened by 6 bases and J by 8 bases, with 8 bases between the two germline ends. The CDR3 sequence is CSALRDEQFF. The CDR3 DNA reads as TGCAGTGCCCTTAGGGATGAGCAGTTCTTC.

This rearrangement joins TRBV2 to TRBJ2-4; TRBD1 might be the D (5 bases). This CDR3 contains 11 residues. Trimming shortened V by 7 bases and J by 8 bases, and 9 bases separated the two germline ends. The germline CDR1 and CDR2 sequences are SNHLY and FYNNEI. In DNA, the CDR3 is TGTGCCAGCAAAGGGGTCGACATTCAGTACTTC. Its translation: CASKGVDIQYF.

The chain employs TRBV4-1 and TRBJ1-3; 11 bases map to TRBD1. The CDR3 totals 19 residues. Losses at the gene ends were 4 bases for V and 4 bases for J; bases not matched to a gene: 15. Germline V lookup: CDR1 MGHRA, CDR2 YSYEKL. CDR3 loop: CASSRPFRRTGGVGNTIYF. The CDR3 DNA sequence: TGCGCCAGCAGCCGACCATTCCGGAGGACAGGGGGCGTAGGAAACACCATATATTTT.

The V and J genes are TRBV28 and TRBJ2-7, with a possible D match to TRBD2 (5 bases). V was shortened by 6 bases and J by 0 bases, with 18 bases between the two germline ends. The CDR3 loop spans 16 amino acids. Per germline, CDR1 MDHEN and CDR2 SYDVKM. This CDR3 is CASSPPRGLGSYEQYF. CDR3 nucleotides: TGTGCCAGCAGCCCCCCCCGGGGATTGGGCTCCTACGAGCAGTACTTC.

This clonotype was seen at least ten times. The CDR3 DNA sequence: TGTGCCAGCAGCTTAACTAGCGGGTCCGGGGAGCTGTTTTTT. As protein: CASSLTSGSGELFF. V gene TRBV7-2 combines with J gene TRBJ2-2, with 9 bases fitting TRBD2. This CDR3 has 14 amino acids. Germline V gene data show CDR1 as SGHTA and CDR2 as FQGNSA. V lost 2 bases, J lost 6 bases, and 1 base stayed unmatched.

This clonotype appeared many times. This chain links TRBV11-3 with TRBJ2-1, with 16 bases lining up with TRBD2. In germline, CDR1 is SGHNT, CDR2 YENEEA. Trimming at V came to 6 bases and at J to 0 bases, leaving 8 bases not matched to a gene. The length of the CDR3 is 19 residues. The CDR3 protein is CASSPPGLAGGSSYNEQFF. The CDR3, as DNA: TGTGCCAGCAGTCCACCGGGACTAGCGGGGGGGAGCTCCTACAATGAGCAGTTCTTC.

In this sample, this clonotype turned up a few times. The chain uses TRBV6-5 and TRBJ2-1; 14 bases match TRBD2. CDR3 size: 17 residues. Per germline, CDR1 MNHEY and CDR2 SVGAGI. V lost 5 bases to trimming and J lost 6 bases; unmatched junction nucleotides: 9. CDR3 nucleotide sequence: TGTGCCAGCAGTACCGGGACTAGCGGGAGTATCGGCAATGAGCAGTTCTTC. It specifies CASSTGTSGSIGNEQFF.

The rearrangement links TRBV20-1 to TRBJ2-1, with TRBD2 as a possible D gene (5 bases). Germline-derived CDR1 and CDR2 are DFQATT and SNEGSKA (reference sequence). The CDR3 spans 12 residues. The V and J ends lost 6 bases and 9 bases respectively, with 15 bases between them. CDR3 loop: CSADDYRGEQFF. CDR3 coding DNA: TGCAGTGCCGACGACTATCGAGGTGAGCAGTTCTTC.

The chain couples TRBV3-1 to TRBJ1-2, with D maybe TRBD1 (6 bases). V was trimmed by 6 bases and J by 8 bases, leaving 16 bases between them. The CDR3 consists of 13 residues. CDR1 is LGHDT and CDR2 is YNNKEL in the germline V gene (reference sequence). The CDR3 reads CASSSYQGLGYTF. The CDR3 DNA sequence: TGTGCCAGCAGTTCCTATCAGGGGCTCGGCTACACCTTC.

V is TRBV27 and J is TRBJ2-2; D is unresolved. V was clipped by 2 bases and J by 4 bases, with 14 bases between them. Germline V gene lookup returns CDR1 MNHEY and CDR2 SMNVEV (reference sequence). This CDR3 has 16 amino acids. The CDR3: CASSLGYSVPTGELFF. DNA of the CDR3: TGTGCCAGCAGTTTAGGTTACTCGGTCCCCACCGGGGAGCTGTTTTTT.

The chain combines TRBV7-9 with TRBJ2-7; D remains unclear. The V gene's germline CDR1 is SEHNR and CDR2 FQNEAQ (reference sequence). There are 12 residues in the CDR3. Trimming left V 3 bases short and J 6 bases short, with 9 bases between. CDR3 DNA sequence: TGTGCCAGCAGCTTCTTTGCAACCGAGCAGTACTTC. Residues: CASSFFATEQYF.

V is TRBV11-2 and J is TRBJ1-1, with D uncertain. CDR1 is SGHAT, CDR2 FQNNGV, per germline. V lost 3 bases, J lost 7 bases, and 9 bases lay in between. CDR3 length: 12 amino acids. The CDR3 is CASSFIRSEAFF. The CDR3 DNA reads TGTGCCAGCAGCTTTATAAGGAGTGAAGCTTTCTTT.

The V gene is TRBV5-1, the J gene TRBJ1-5, with a weak D call TRBD1 (5 bases). V was pared by 3 bases and J by 3 bases, with 10 bases between. The CDR3 runs 14 residues. Germline loops: CDR1 SGHRS, CDR2 YFSETQ. The CDR3 region has the DNA TGCGCCAGCAGCTACGGGGGGAACAATCAGCCCCAGCATTTT. Protein sequence: CASSYGGNNQPQHF.

This clonotype was found a few times. The chain uses TRBV7-2 and TRBJ2-5, with D possibly TRBD1 on 6 matching bases. The CDR3 is made up of 16 amino acids. V was trimmed by 4 bases and J by 1 base, leaving 16 bases between them. Germline CDR1 and CDR2: SGHTA and FQGNSA. The CDR3 is CASSSKKDRPQETQYF. The CDR3 DNA reads TGTGCCAGCAGCTCGAAGAAAGACAGGCCCCAAGAGACCCAGTACTTC. The full variable domain, rest sourced from reference TRBV7-2 and TRBJ2-5, is GAGVSQSPSNKVTEKGKDVELRCDPISGHTALYWYRQSLGQGLEFLIYFQGNSAPDKSGLPSDRFSAERTGGSVSTLTIQRTQQEDSAVYLCASSSKKDRPQETQYFGPGTRLLVL.